The 22 T cell receptor beta chains below were found in one sample sequenced in a study of T cell repertoires in cytomegalovirus infection. Each CDR3 protein gets one entry after TCRdb re-called the reads with MiXCR. The sample includes under 800,000 distinct CDR3 sequences, 24% seen only once; the top ten take less than 10%. Sequencing was carried out using CD8+ T cells from PBMCs. These receptors came from a human donor in good health (CMV status not recorded). Some clones in this sample may be carry-over from other donors' samples.

The V gene is TRBV29-1, the J gene TRBJ2-2; TRBD1 aligns across 9 bases. Germline assignment: CDR1 SQVTM and CDR2 ANQGSEA. The CDR3 totals 13 residues. CDR3 residues: CTCSGTGSGELFF. The CDR3 DNA sequence: TGCACCTGCTCCGGGACAGGGTCCGGGGAGCTGTTTTTT.

Points on this clonotype: One end of the junction fails to match germline, which may point to a read error. The CDR3 spells CANSGPTGGYQPQHF. The CDR3, as DNA: TGTGCCAACAGTGGACCAACAGGGGGCTATCAGCCCCAGCATTTT. The chain combines TRBV2 with TRBJ1-5; 9 bases fit TRBD1. The CDR3 runs to 15 residues. Germline values: CDR1 SNHLY, CDR2 FYNNEI. The full variable domain, with the rest looked up from reference TRBV2 and TRBJ1-5, is EPEVTQTPSHQVTQMGQEVILRCVPISNHLYFYWYRQILGQKVEFLVSFYNNEISEKSEIFDDQFSVERPDGSNFTLKIRSTKLEDSAMYFCANSGPTGGYQPQHFGDGTRLSIL.

The chain carries TRBV14 and TRBJ2-5; D is undetermined. V was shortened by 5 bases and J by 3 bases, with 16 bases between the two germline ends. The CDR3 has 15 residues. CDR1 and CDR2 (germline): SGHDN, FVKESK. The chain's CDR3 is CASSFSATLEETQYF. CDR3 bases: TGTGCCAGCAGCTTTTCAGCAACCCTCGAAGAGACCCAGTACTTC.

This clonotype was counted ten times or more. J is TRBJ2-5 and V is TRBV2; 7 positions match TRBD2. Germline-derived CDR1 and CDR2 are SNHLY and FYNNEI. Trimming at V came to 3 bases and at J to 2 bases, leaving 6 bases not matched to a gene. There are 15 residues in the CDR3. For the CDR3, the DNA is TGTGCCAGCAGTGAGGACGGGGGGATTCAAGAGACCCAGTACTTC. This gives the protein CASSEDGGIQETQYF.

In regard to this clonotype: A read error may account for a junction end that differs from germline. The gene calls are TRBV25-1 and TRBJ2-5; 14 positions agree with TRBD2. From germline, CDR1 is MGHDK and CDR2 SYGVNS. This CDR3 comprises 15 residues. The CDR3 is CVSSEGLAGVETQYF. The CDR3 nucleotides are TGTGTCAGCAGTGAGGGACTAGCGGGGGTAGAGACCCAGTACTTC.

The chain carries TRBV7-9 and TRBJ2-3; no reliable D call. The CDR3 runs 19 residues. Germline CDR1 is SEHNR and CDR2 is FQNEAQ (reference sequence). The germline V and J ends were trimmed by 2 bases and 6 bases, with 27 bases remaining between them. Written as DNA, the CDR3 is TGTGCCAGCAGCTTAAGGCCCACCTCGCCGGACCCCTTCGCGGATACGCAGTATTTT. It specifies CASSLRPTSPDPFADTQYF. Supplemented by reference TRBV7-9 and TRBJ2-3, the full variable domain reads DTGVSQNPRHKITKRGQNVTFRCDPISEHNRLYWYRQTLGQGPEFLTYFQNEAQLEKSRLLSDRFSAERPKGSFSTLEIQRTEQGDSAMYLCASSLRPTSPDPFADTQYFGPGTRLTVL.

This clonotype has ten or more counts. The chain employs TRBV7-9 and TRBJ1-2; the D gene is possibly TRBD1 (5 bases). The CDR3 length is 13 residues. CDR1 is SEHNR and CDR2 is FQNEAQ in the germline V gene (reference sequence). V was shortened by 4 bases and J by 8 bases, with 14 bases between the two germline ends. In nucleotides, the CDR3 is TGTGCCAGCAGCTCGCGACAGTCCCTGGGCTACACCTTC. As protein: CASSSRQSLGYTF.

This clonotype was detected ten times or more. The rearrangement joins TRBV12-3 or TRBV12-4 to TRBJ2-1, with TRBD2 matching over 7 bases. The junction had 10 bases not matched to a gene; V was cut back by 5 bases and J by 9 bases. This CDR3 region has 14 residues. The DNA of the CDR3 is TGTGCCAGCAGTCCGACGGGGGGTTTCGGTGAGCAGTTCTTC. Translated: CASSPTGGFGEQFF.

About this clonotype: It may be a read error: a sequence one base away is much more abundant. The gene calls are TRBV7-6 and TRBJ2-5; D is uncertain. The CDR3 consists of 13 residues. CDR1 SGHVS and CDR2 FNYEAQ come from the germline V gene. The DNA of the CDR3 is TGTGTCAGCAGCTTACCAAGTCGGGAGACCCAGTACTTC. Protein product: CVSSLPSRETQYF.

This clonotype was recorded a few times. The V and J genes are TRBV29-1 and TRBJ1-5; 9 bases agree with TRBD1. Germline lookup yields CDR1 SQVTM and CDR2 ANQGSEA. This CDR3 region has 14 residues. After removal of 6 bases from V and 4 bases from J, the junction contained 7 bases not matched to a gene. Here the CDR3 reads CSVADRGSNQPQHF. CDR3 bases: TGCAGCGTCGCGGACAGGGGATCAAATCAGCCCCAGCATTTT.

This clonotype was picked up a small number of times. CDR3 DNA: TGCGCCAGCAGCTCTTCCGTCCAGTCAACCTACAATGAGCAGTTCTTC. Amino acids: CASSSSVQSTYNEQFF. This rearrangement joins TRBV5-1 to TRBJ2-1, with D unresolved. CDR1 is SGHRS and CDR2 is YFSETQ in the germline V gene. The CDR3 runs to 16 residues. Trimming removed 3 bases from V and 2 bases from J, with 15 bases in between.

V gene TRBV20-1 combines with J gene TRBJ2-2; 14 bases agree with TRBD2. V lost 1 base and J lost 5; bases outside the gene matches: 9. The CDR3 extends over 18 amino acids. Germline CDR1 and CDR2: DFQATT and SNEGSKA (reference sequence). The CDR3 spells CSARGGLAGAPRTGELFF. The CDR3 DNA is TGCAGTGCTAGAGGGGGACTAGCGGGGGCCCCTAGGACCGGGGAGCTGTTTTTT.

CDR3 in amino acids: CASSTLTGRNEKLFF. The CDR3 DNA reads as TGTGCCAGTAGTACCCTGACGGGTCGGAATGAAAAACTGTTTTTT. The V and J genes are TRBV19 and TRBJ1-4; unclear D gene. V gave up 4 bases and J gave up 5 bases, with 14 bases separating them. In germline, CDR1 is LNHDA, CDR2 SQIVND (reference sequence). This CDR3 spans 15 amino acids.

This rearrangement joins TRBV7-4 to TRBJ2-3; tentative D call: TRBD2 (7 bases). The germline V gene has CDR1 SGHVT and CDR2 SQSDAQ. Trimming removed 1 base from V and 6 bases from J, with 32 bases in between. The CDR3 is 21 residues long. CDR3 residues: CASSLGGIGVGGGLPPDTQYF. The DNA for the CDR3 is TGTGCCAGCAGCTTAGGTGGAATTGGGGTAGGGGGGGGGCTTCCTCCGGATACGCAGTATTTT.

This clonotype was counted ten times or more. The chain links TRBV6-1 to TRBJ1-5; the D gene is possibly TRBD1 (6 bases). Germline V gene lookup returns CDR1 MNHNS and CDR2 SASEGT. Trimming removed 7 bases from V and 2 bases from J, with 12 bases in between. This CDR3 is 14 amino acids long. The CDR3 nucleotides are TGTGCCAGCACCCTAGGGGGTCGCAATCAGCCCCAGCATTTT. Encoded protein: CASTLGGRNQPQHF.

In its sample, this clonotype was seen many times. The chain is built from TRBV12-3 or TRBV12-4 and TRBJ1-4; D is unclear. CDR3 length: 20 residues. The germline V and J ends were trimmed by 0 bases and 4 bases, with 24 bases remaining between them. The DNA of the CDR3 is TGTGCCAGCAGTTTAGCCCGGGTCTACCTAACCGCCACGCATAATGAAAAACTGTTTTTT. It translates to CASSLARVYLTATHNEKLFF.

This sequence joins TRBV12-3 or TRBV12-4 and TRBJ2-3, with TRBD2 identical over 12 bases. V shed 5 bases and J 6 bases; nucleotides not matched to a gene: 6. The CDR3 loop spans 15 amino acids. This chain's CDR3 is CASSHQLAGGDTQYF. The CDR3 nucleotides are TGTGCCAGCAGTCACCAGCTAGCGGGGGGGGATACGCAGTATTTT.

The chain recombines TRBV5-5 with TRBJ2-1; 10 bases fit TRBD1. V lost 4 bases to trimming and J lost 8 bases; unmatched junction nucleotides: 9. The CDR3 spans 15 residues. CDR1 SGHKS and CDR2 YYEKEE come from the germline V gene (reference sequence). Here the CDR3 reads CASSPGQGWIYEQFF. The DNA for the CDR3 is TGTGCCAGCAGCCCGGGACAGGGGTGGATCTATGAGCAGTTCTTC. The complete variable domain, with remaining parts taken from reference TRBV5-5 and TRBJ2-1, reads DAGVTQSPTHLIKTRGQQVTLRCSPISGHKSVSWYQQVLGQGPQFIFQYYEKEERGRGNFPDRFSARQFPNYSSELNVNALLLGDSALYLCASSPGQGWIYEQFFGPGTRLTVL.

This clonotype was seen ten or more times. CDR3 sequence reads: CASSPWTSGGLTDTQYF. The CDR3 DNA is TGTGCCAGCAGCCCTTGGACTAGCGGGGGGCTCACAGATACGCAGTATTTT. The chain has TRBV11-2 and TRBJ2-3, with 14 positions matching TRBD2. V lost 5 bases, J lost 2 bases, and 6 bases stayed unmatched. Germline-derived CDR1 and CDR2 are SGHAT and FQNNGV. This CDR3 spans 17 amino acids.

CDR3 in amino acids: CASSLTRVGTDTQYF. CDR3 DNA: TGTGCCAGCAGCTTGACCAGGGTGGGCACAGATACGCAGTATTTT. The chain uses TRBV5-5 and TRBJ2-3; perhaps TRBD1 as D (5 bases). Germline V gene sequence: CDR1 SGHKS, CDR2 YYEKEE (reference sequence). The CDR3 has 15 amino acids. V gave up 1 base and J gave up 1 base, with 10 bases separating them.

The chain has TRBV5-1 and TRBJ2-1; 8 bases agree with TRBD2. The CDR3 has 16 amino acids. V shed 2 bases, J shed 3 bases, and the junction held 7 bases outside the gene matches. Per the germline V gene, CDR1 is SGHRS and CDR2 is YFSETQ. CDR3 protein: CASSFDQRGNYNEQFF. DNA of the CDR3: TGCGCCAGCAGCTTTGACCAGCGGGGGAACTACAATGAGCAGTTCTTC.

The count of this clonotype is one. A clone one base away is much larger, so this may be a read error. This chain links TRBV28 with TRBJ1-5, with 7 positions matching TRBD1. With 5 bases clipped from V and 3 bases from J, the junction kept 7 bases outside the gene matches. The CDR3 has 15 amino acids. Per germline, CDR1 MDHEN and CDR2 SYDVKM. CDR3 coding DNA: TGTGCCAGCAGTCCAATGACAGGGACCAATCAGCCCCAGCATTTT. It codes for CASSPMTGTNQPQHF.